This TCR beta chain came from a study of T cell responses to AZD1222 COVID-19 vaccine. Germline CDR1 and CDR2: WNHNN and SYGVQD (reference sequence). This CDR3 has 18 residues. Trimming cost V 0 bases and J 4 bases; bases outside gene matches: 13. The repertoire was sequenced with immunoSEQ multiplex PCR; TCRdb's copy has only in-frame clones and lacks some. The table records 65,000 to 80,000 clones, approximately 90% of them present only once. This sequence joins TRBV10-1 and TRBJ2-3, with 7 nucleotides matching TRBD2. This TCR came from an adult in good health. The sample in question was peripheral blood, obtained on day 0 of MenACWY control vaccination. This CDR3 reads CASSESLAGVGGADTQYF. CDR3 nucleotide sequence: TGCGCCAGCAGTGAGTCCTTGGCGGGAGTCGGAGGCGCAGATACGCAGTATTTT.